This entry concerns a single T cell receptor (beta chain). Its antigen is as yet unknown. This sample is part of a study of cytomegalovirus exposure and HLA in healthy donors. Study context: Early released data had approximately 86 million unique TCRs, all coming from HLA-typed donors. Study-level findings and limits: An Asian-associated ancestry cluster reportedly showed fewer N-insertions than the approximately 660-donor mean in a later analysis. Most TCR sequences showed up rarely, but some public TCRs showed up in many donors. The study labeled more than 150 TCR beta chains cytomegalovirus-associated.

Primers for the PCR totalled 60 Vbeta and 13 Jbeta. Generated by immunoSEQ multiplex PCR, the TCRdb table keeps only in-frame clones and is missing some. The table includes about 150,000 clones, 70% to 80% detected once. This sequence originates from a human donor in good health. The sample comprised PBMCs.

CDR3 bases: TGTGCCAGCAGTGAATTTGACAGATCGAACACTGAAGCTTTCTTT. This encodes CASSEFDRSNTEAFF. The chain is built from TRBV25-1 and TRBJ1-1; D perhaps matches TRBD1 (5 bases). CDR3 length: 15 amino acids. V dropped 1 base and J dropped 1 base, with 10 bases sitting between them. Germline lookup yields CDR1 MGHDK and CDR2 SYGVNS.